This TCR beta chain was retrieved from a study of long-term antiretroviral therapy in people with HIV. Of note for this clone: Its antigen is not identified.

This CDR3 is 15 amino acids long. V lost 2 bases, J lost 1 base, and 0 bases stayed unmatched. Germline CDR1 is LNHDA and CDR2 is SQIVND (reference sequence). immunoSEQ v3.0 was run at survey level. Profiling relied on immunoSEQ multiplex PCR, and the TCRdb table lists in-frame clones only, not all of them. The sample consists of around 31,000 clones, roughly 88% of them appearing once. Study results and limitations: Sampling of blood ran from the mid-2000s to the late 2010s, and older ART regimens were possibly in use. Relative to control repertoires, HIV repertoires exhibited narrower CDR3 length ranges.

The source was unsorted PBMCs, collected 0.8 years before starting antiretroviral therapy. The rearrangement uses TRBV19 and TRBJ2-2, with 8 bases matching TRBD2. This clonotype was obtained from a man between 18 and 35 years old with HIV. The CDR3 loop is CASSILAGNTGELFF. The CDR3 region has the DNA TGTGCCAGTAGTATACTAGCGGGGAACACCGGGGAGCTGTTTTTT.